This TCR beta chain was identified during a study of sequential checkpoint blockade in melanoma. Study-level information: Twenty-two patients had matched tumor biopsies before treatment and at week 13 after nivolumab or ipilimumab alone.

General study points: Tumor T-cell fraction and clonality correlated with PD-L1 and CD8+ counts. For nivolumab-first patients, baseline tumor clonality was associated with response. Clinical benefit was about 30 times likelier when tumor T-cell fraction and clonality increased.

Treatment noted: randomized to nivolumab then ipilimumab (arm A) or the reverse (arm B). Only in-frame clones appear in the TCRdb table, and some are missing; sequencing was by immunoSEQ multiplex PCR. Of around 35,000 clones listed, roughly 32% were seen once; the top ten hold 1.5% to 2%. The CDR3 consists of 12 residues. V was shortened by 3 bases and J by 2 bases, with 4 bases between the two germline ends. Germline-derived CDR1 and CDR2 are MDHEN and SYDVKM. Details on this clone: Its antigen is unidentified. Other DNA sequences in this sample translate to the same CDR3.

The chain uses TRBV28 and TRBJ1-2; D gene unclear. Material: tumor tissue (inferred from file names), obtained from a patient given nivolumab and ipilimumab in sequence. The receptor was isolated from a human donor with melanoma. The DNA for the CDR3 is TGTGCCAGCAGTTTGCGGAACTATGGCTACACCTTC. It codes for CASSLRNYGYTF.